Shown below are 15 T cell receptor beta chains from a single sample sequenced in a study of identical twins. TCRdb recomputed calls from the 5' RACE reads with MiXCR, one row per CDR3 protein. The table has 350,000 to 450,000 distinct CDR3 sequences, about a fifth seen once; the top ten hold more than 10%. What was sequenced was naive T cells sorted from blood. The receptors were gathered from a man aged 45-65 years in good health.

At least ten counts were recorded for this clonotype. The chain has TRBV5-1 and TRBJ2-1, with TRBD2 matching over 9 bases. With V trimmed by 0 bases and J by 8 bases, 3 bases remained unmatched. The CDR3 has 14 amino acids. The germline CDR1 and CDR2 sequences are SGHRS and YFSETQ. As DNA, the CDR3 is TGCGCCAGCAGCTTGGTTAGCGGGAGCCATGAGCAGTTCTTC. Protein: CASSLVSGSHEQFF.

This clonotype showed up just a few times. The chain combines TRBV4-1 with TRBJ1-2, with TRBD1 identical over 9 bases. This CDR3 has 14 amino acids. Germline CDR1 and CDR2: MGHRA and YSYEKL. The J segment lost 7 bases and the V segment lost 2 bases, leaving 5 bases of the junction unmatched. The CDR3 here is CASSQRTGVTGYTF. CDR3 sequence (DNA): TGCGCCAGCAGCCAACGGACAGGGGTGACTGGCTACACCTTC.

The V call is TRBV20-1, the J call TRBJ2-7; no clear D. V lost 2 bases to trimming and J lost 4 bases, with 18 bases between them. The CDR3 is 15 amino acids. Germline CDR1 DFQATT, CDR2 SNEGSKA (reference sequence). The CDR3 loop is CSARPEVSPRYEQYF. The CDR3 DNA sequence: TGCAGTGCTAGACCCGAAGTAAGCCCGCGTTACGAGCAGTACTTC.

The chain has TRBV12-3 or TRBV12-4 and TRBJ1-1; possibly TRBD1 for D (5 bases). The CDR3 contains 15 residues. Trimming took 5 bases from V and 5 from J, leaving 18 bases between them. CDR3 protein: CASSPPYMEGTEAFF. CDR3 sequence (DNA): TGTGCCAGCAGTCCGCCGTACATGGAGGGGACTGAAGCTTTCTTT.

This clonotype was observed many times. The chain employs TRBV14 and TRBJ2-3; D is unclear. CDR1 and CDR2 (germline): SGHDN, FVKESK. The V gene lost 1 base and the J gene lost 8 bases, with 10 bases spanning the gap. This CDR3 region has 13 residues. In DNA form, the CDR3 reads TGTGCCAGCAGCCAAGCTCCCAGAAGTACGCAGTATTTT. The encoded protein is CASSQAPRSTQYF.

There are many counts of this clonotype. The V and J genes are TRBV29-1 and TRBJ2-1; D is perhaps TRBD2 (6 bases). Between the trimmed V and J ends, which lost 0 bases and 6 bases, there was a span of 15 bases. There are 15 residues in the CDR3. Germline V gene data show CDR1 as SQVTM and CDR2 as ANQGSEA. CDR3 sequence reads: CSVEDLGREANEQFF. The DNA of the CDR3 is TGCAGCGTTGAAGATCTTGGCAGGGAGGCCAATGAGCAGTTCTTC.

This clonotype was picked up a small number of times. J is TRBJ2-7 and V is TRBV28; no clear D. Trimming pared 0 bases from V and 6 bases from J, leaving 12 bases between. CDR1 MDHEN and CDR2 SYDVKM come from the germline V gene. This CDR3 is built from 14 residues. The CDR3 reads CASSLWQLVSEQYF. The CDR3 DNA is TGTGCCAGCAGTTTATGGCAGCTCGTTTCCGAGCAGTACTTC.

This clonotype was counted only a few times. The chain carries TRBV7-9 and TRBJ2-1; the D gene is possibly TRBD2 (7 bases). The CDR3 covers 14 residues. CDR1 SEHNR and CDR2 FQNEAQ come from the germline V gene (reference sequence). Between the trimmed V and J ends, which lost 5 bases and 8 bases, there was a span of 16 bases. CDR3 residues: CASSPGGPSDEQFF. The DNA for the CDR3 is TGTGCCAGCAGCCCGGGGGGCCCTTCCGATGAGCAGTTCTTC.

The chain links TRBV4-2 to TRBJ2-1; D unclear. The V end was cut by 1 base, the J end by 4 bases, with 14 bases between. The CDR3 is made up of 16 amino acids. The germline gives CDR1 LGHNA, CDR2 YNFKEQ. The CDR3 DNA sequence: TGTGCCAGCAGCCAAGTTTATGCGGCAAAGTACAATGAGCAGTTCTTC. Its protein product is CASSQVYAAKYNEQFF.

The CDR3 region is CASSPRQYPYEQYF. The CDR3 DNA sequence: TGTGCCAGCAGCCCCCGACAGTACCCCTACGAGCAGTACTTC. The chain has TRBV7-8 and TRBJ2-7; the D gene is possibly TRBD1 (5 bases). Germline lookup yields CDR1 SGHVS and CDR2 FQNEAQ. V was cut by 5 bases and J by 2 bases, with 13 bases left in between. The CDR3 runs 14 residues.

This clonotype showed up many times. The gene calls are TRBV20-1 and TRBJ1-1; perhaps TRBD1 as D (6 bases). Germline-derived CDR1 and CDR2 are DFQATT and SNEGSKA (reference sequence). V lost 3 bases and J lost 1, with 12 bases in between. The CDR3 contains 14 residues. The CDR3 reads CSAREGHSNTEAFF. CDR3 nucleotide sequence: TGCAGTGCTAGGGAGGGACACTCGAACACTGAAGCTTTCTTT.

The chain employs TRBV7-9 and TRBJ2-5; perhaps D is TRBD1 or TRBD2 (5 bases each). The CDR3 runs 15 residues. The germline gives CDR1 SEHNR, CDR2 FQNEAQ (reference sequence). Deletions cut 5 bases from V and 5 bases from J, with 18 bases between. CDR3 region: CASSPGTQVGETQYF. Here the CDR3 DNA reads TGTGCCAGCAGCCCCGGGACCCAGGTGGGGGAGACCCAGTACTTC.

In this sample, this clonotype turned up a few times. The chain carries TRBV27 and TRBJ2-3; no clear D gene. Germline V gene data show CDR1 as MNHEY and CDR2 as SMNVEV (reference sequence). CDR3 length: 13 residues. Between the trimmed V and J ends, which lost 6 bases and 5 bases, there was a span of 12 bases. CDR3 sequence (DNA): TGTGCCAGCAGCCCGTTTATCCAAGATACGCAGTATTTT. Its translation: CASSPFIQDTQYF.

This clonotype came up many times. V gene TRBV12-3 or TRBV12-4 combines with J gene TRBJ2-7; D might be TRBD1 or TRBD2, each matching 6 bases. V lost 7 bases and J lost 0, with 13 bases in between. The CDR3 runs to 14 residues. CDR3 amino acids: CASKRGESSYEQYF. In nucleotides, the CDR3 is TGTGCCAGCAAAAGGGGGGAGAGCTCCTACGAGCAGTACTTC.

This chain joins TRBV6-6 and TRBJ1-6, with TRBD1 matching 7 bases. This CDR3 has 13 amino acids. Looked up from germline, CDR1 is MNHNY and CDR2 is SVGAGI (reference sequence). V shed 3 bases, J shed 9 bases, and the junction held 2 bases outside the gene matches. The CDR3 sequence: CASSYNRGSPLHF. The CDR3 DNA sequence: TGTGCCAGCAGTTATAACAGGGGTTCACCCCTCCACTTT.